Presented here are 25 T cell receptor beta chains from one specimen sequenced in a study of vaccination effects on CD4 cells after COVID-19. Within the ViraFEST assay, antigen-specific CD4+ T cells underwent expansion with viral peptide pools prior to sequencing. The culture ran for about 11 days, and then CD4+ T cells were isolated. Nucleocapsid antibody tests were negative, and the vaccine recipients had no prior SARS-CoV-2 infection. Sequenced by immunoSEQ multiplex PCR; TCRdb stores in-frame clones only, minus some. The sample has tens of thousands of clones; over 65% are singletons. No antigen has been identified for these receptors. This sample comprised CD4+ T cells from PBMCs cultured with HCoV-OC43 spike peptides, obtained before COVID-19 vaccination. The subset denotes: HCoV-OC43 spike overlapping peptide pool stimulation. These receptors were taken from a human donor who received a COVID-19 vaccine.

The chain combines TRBV5-1 with TRBJ2-1; possibly TRBD2 for D (5 bases). With 2 bases removed from V and 5 bases from J, the gap between germline ends came to 17 bases. CDR1 SGHRS and CDR2 YFSETQ come from the germline V gene. CDR3 size: 16 residues. The CDR3: CASSFSGVPGNNEQFF. The CDR3 DNA reads TGCGCCAGCAGCTTTTCCGGGGTCCCGGGAAACAATGAGCAGTTCTTC.

Regarding this clone: The junction departs from the called germline gene at one end, perhaps through a read error. This chain links TRBV11-2 with TRBJ2-1; TRBD2 is a possible D gene (6 bases). The germline CDR1 and CDR2 sequences are SGHAT and FQNNGV. The CDR3 loop spans 13 amino acids. This CDR3 is CASSLDRGTPAVF. The CDR3 DNA sequence: TGTGCCAGCAGCTTAGATCGCGGGACCCCCGCGGTCTTC.

The rearrangement joins TRBV5-8 to TRBJ2-6; 7 bases match TRBD2. With 3 bases clipped from V and 0 bases from J, the junction kept 3 bases outside the gene matches. The CDR3 sequence is 16 residues long. Germline-derived CDR1 and CDR2 are SGHTS and YDEGEE. The CDR3 DNA reads TGTGCCAGCAGCTGGGGGGGGTTCTCTGGGGCCAACGTCCTGACTTTC. Encoded protein: CASSWGGFSGANVLTF.

This clone was counted only a few times. The V gene is TRBV2, the J gene TRBJ2-7; 7 nucleotides align to TRBD1. The V gene's germline CDR1 is SNHLY and CDR2 FYNNEI. The CDR3 consists of 14 residues. J was trimmed by 10 bases and V by 5 bases; bases with no gene match: 14. CDR3 sequence (DNA): TGTGCCAGCAGTCCCGGGACAGCAAGCTACGGACAGTACGTC. This codes for CASSPGTASYGQYV.

This clone was observed a single time. The V and J genes are TRBV5-6 and TRBJ1-1, with a weak D call TRBD1 (5 bases). Between the trimmed V and J ends, which lost 7 bases and 11 bases, there was a span of 15 bases. This CDR3 comprises 11 residues. The V gene's germline CDR1 is SGHDT and CDR2 YYEEEE. In nucleotides, the CDR3 is TGTGCCAGCCACGATGGGGGTAGGGCTTTCTTT. Translating it yields CASHDGGRAFF.

CDR3 sequence reads: CASSPRLLSQFPSGDTEAFF. The CDR3 coding sequence is TGTGCCAGCTCACCACGCCTGCTTTCCCAGTTCCCCTCCGGAGACACTGAAGCTTTCTTT. The V and J genes are TRBV18 and TRBJ1-1, with unresolved D. Per the germline V gene, CDR1 is KGHSH and CDR2 is LQKENI. The CDR3 consists of 20 residues. Between the trimmed V and J ends, which lost 1 base and 3 bases, there was a span of 27 bases.

The chain has TRBV5-1 and TRBJ1-1, with 9 positions matching TRBD1. The CDR3 spans 15 residues. The V gene's germline CDR1 is SGHRS and CDR2 YFSETQ. The junction had 10 bases not matched to a gene; V was cut back by 3 bases and J by 7 bases. The CDR3 sequence: CASSSYGTGTLEAFF. The CDR3 nucleotides read TGCGCCAGCAGCTCTTACGGGACAGGGACGCTTGAAGCTTTCTTT.

The CDR3 sequence: CASSPWANYGYTF. CDR3 DNA sequence: TGTGCCAGTTCCCCGTGGGCTAACTATGGCTACACCTTC. The gene calls are TRBV14 and TRBJ1-2, with unresolved D. The ends were cut back, 9 bases at V and 0 bases at J, with 11 bases in the middle. CDR1 SGHDN and CDR2 FVKESK come from the germline V gene. This CDR3 spans 13 amino acids. The whole variable domain, remainder taken from reference TRBV14 and TRBJ1-2, is EAGVTQFPSHSVIEKGQTVTLRCDPISGHDNLYWYRRVMGKEIKFLLHFVKESKQDESGMPNNRFLAERTGGTYSTLKVQPAELEDSGVYFCASSPWANYGYTFGSGTRLTVV.

The V and J genes are TRBV27 and TRBJ2-7; D might be TRBD2 (6 bases). Germline V CDR1 and CDR2: MNHEY, SMNVEV (reference sequence). CDR3 length: 13 residues. The CDR3 sequence is CASKTPPAGELYV. The CDR3 bases are TGTGCCAGTAAAACCCCTCCAGCGGGCGAGCTGTACGTC.

The chain employs TRBV29-1 and TRBJ1-2; D unclear. Per the germline V gene, CDR1 is SQVTM and CDR2 is ANQGSEA. The length of the CDR3 is 12 residues. Deletions cut 8 bases from V and 5 bases from J, with 15 bases between. CDR3 DNA sequence: TGCAGCATCCACATAAGACCTTATGGCTACACCTTC. Its protein product is CSIHIRPYGYTF.

V is TRBV18 and J is TRBJ1-2; D possibly corresponds to TRBD1 (5 bases). Trimming took off 2 bases at V and 4 bases at J, with 14 bases between the two ends. This CDR3 region has 15 residues. The germline CDR1 and CDR2 sequences are KGHSH and LQKENI. CDR3 coding DNA: TGTGCCAGCTCACCAGTGACGACAGATGCCTATGGCTACACCTTC. Translated: CASSPVTTDAYGYTF.

The chain recombines TRBV6-5 with TRBJ2-2; a possible D gene is TRBD2 (7 bases). The CDR3 has 15 amino acids. V was cut by 8 bases and J by 3 bases, with 16 bases left in between. Germline V gene data show CDR1 as MNHEY and CDR2 as SVGAGI. CDR3 sequence (DNA): TGTGCCAGCCGAGGGGGGGGCTCGCACACCGGGGAGCTGTTTTTT. The encoded protein is CASRGGGSHTGELFF.

The chain combines TRBV24-1 with TRBJ2-7; D not certain. From germline, CDR1 is KGHDR and CDR2 SFDVKD. This CDR3 is built from 12 residues. With 6 bases removed from V and 3 bases from J, the gap between germline ends came to 8 bases. The CDR3 bases are TGTGCCACCAGTCCGAAAGTCTACGAGCAGTACGTC. Its translation is CATSPKVYEQYV.

In this sample, this clone turned up a few times. The rearrangement joins TRBV25-1 to TRBJ1-5; TRBD1 might be the D (5 bases). V dropped 3 bases and J dropped 6 bases, with 12 bases sitting between them. This CDR3 is 14 amino acids long. The germline gives CDR1 MGHDK, CDR2 SYGVNS. The CDR3 sequence: CASSDQGGGQPQHF. In DNA form, the CDR3 reads TGTGCCAGCAGTGATCAGGGTGGGGGTCAGCCCCAGCATTTT.

A few counts support this clone. This rearrangement joins TRBV9 to TRBJ1-5; D is unresolved. There are 13 residues in the CDR3. Trimming removed 2 bases from V and 7 bases from J, with 10 bases in between. The germline CDR1 and CDR2 sequences are SGDLS and YYNGEE. This CDR3 is CASSVGEMQPQHF. CDR3 DNA: TGTGCCAGCAGCGTCGGGGAGATGCAGCCCCAGCATTTT.

This clone was counted between two and nine times. V usage is TRBV18 and J usage is TRBJ1-1; 7 bases are a match to TRBD1. In germline, CDR1 is KGHSH, CDR2 LQKENI. After removal of 6 bases from V and 3 bases from J, the junction contained 7 bases not matched to a gene. The CDR3 is 14 amino acids. The CDR3 loop is CASSVVDRDTEAFF. The DNA for the CDR3 is TGTGCCAGCTCCGTCGTAGACAGGGACACTGAAGCTTTCTTT.

The CDR3 DNA reads TGTGCCAGCAGCTTAGCCGTTGACAGGAACACTGAAGCTTTCTTT. Translating it yields CASSLAVDRNTEAFF. This rearrangement joins TRBV7-6 to TRBJ1-1; a possible D gene is TRBD1 (5 bases). The V and J ends lost 0 bases and 1 base respectively, with 9 bases between them. The CDR3 has 15 residues. Germline CDR1 reads SGHVS; CDR2 reads FNYEAQ.

The J gene is TRBJ2-5, the V gene TRBV2; D assignment may be TRBD1 or TRBD2 (6 bases each). In germline, CDR1 is SNHLY, CDR2 FYNNEI. Deletions cut 4 bases from V and 2 bases from J, with 11 bases between. The CDR3 consists of 14 residues. Written as DNA, the CDR3 is TGTGCCAGCAGTGTCGAGGGGGGTCAAGAGACCCAGTACTTC. Translating gives CASSVEGGQETQYF.

The V call is TRBV2, the J call TRBJ2-3, with D perhaps matching TRBD2 (6 bases). This CDR3 contains 14 residues. Trimming cost V 10 bases and J 0 bases, with 14 bases left between them. Germline V gives CDR1 SNHLY, CDR2 FYNNEI. DNA of the CDR3: TGTGCCACCCAGGACTATACTAGCACAGATACGCAGTATTTT. It translates to CATQDYTSTDTQYF. Full variable domain (rest looked up from reference TRBV2 and TRBJ2-3): EPEVTQTPSHQVTQMGQEVILRCVPISNHLYFYWYRQILGQKVEFLVSFYNNEISEKSEIFDDQFSVERPDGSNFTLKIRSTKLEDSAMYFCATQDYTSTDTQYFGPGTRLTVL.

This clone has a handful of counts. This chain uses TRBV7-9 with TRBJ2-5; unclear D gene. The germline V gene has CDR1 SEHNR and CDR2 FQNEAQ (reference sequence). The length of the CDR3 is 13 residues. V dropped 1 base and J dropped 0 bases, with 3 bases sitting between them. The CDR3 is CASSLDNQETQYF. The CDR3 DNA reads as TGTGCCAGCAGCTTAGACAACCAAGAGACCCAGTACTTC. Together with reference TRBV7-9 and TRBJ2-5, the CDR3 gives the full variable domain: DTGVSQNPRHKITKRGQNVTFRCDPISEHNRLYWYRQTLGQGPEFLTYFQNEAQLEKSRLLSDRFSAERPKGSFSTLEIQRTEQGDSAMYLCASSLDNQETQYFGPGTRLLVL.

In its sample, this clone was seen once. This rearrangement joins TRBV5-1 to TRBJ2-3; D gene ambiguous. Trimming removed 4 bases from V and 2 bases from J, with 14 bases in between. The germline V gene has CDR1 SGHRS and CDR2 YFSETQ. The CDR3 covers 15 residues. This chain's CDR3 is CASSPAPPVTDTQYF. The DNA for the CDR3 is TGCGCCAGCAGCCCGGCCCCCCCAGTCACAGATACGCAGTATTTT.

The chain recombines TRBV19 with TRBJ2-5; D might be TRBD1 (5 bases). Germline V gene lookup returns CDR1 LNHDA and CDR2 SQIVND (reference sequence). The CDR3 totals 13 residues. Trimming removed 6 bases from V and 2 bases from J, with 10 bases in between. CDR3 in amino acids: CASSTGIQETQYF. CDR3 DNA sequence: TGTGCCAGTAGCACAGGAATACAAGAGACCCAGTACTTC.

The V call is TRBV15, the J call TRBJ1-1; 8 nucleotides line up with TRBD1. The CDR3 sequence is 14 residues long. Germline CDR1 LNHNV, CDR2 YYDKDF (reference sequence). With V trimmed by 3 bases and J by 1 base, 1 base remained unmatched. The CDR3 here is CATSRGQANTEAFF. The CDR3, as DNA: TGTGCCACCAGCAGGGGACAGGCGAACACTGAAGCTTTCTTT.

Only a few counts were recorded for this clone. The genes are TRBV19 and TRBJ1-5; TRBD1 matches 7 bases. V lost 5 bases and J lost 0; bases outside the gene matches: 10. Germline assignment: CDR1 LNHDA and CDR2 SQIVND (reference sequence). The CDR3 consists of 17 residues. The CDR3, as DNA: TGTGCCAGTAGTCCAACCAAGGGGGCCAATAGCAATCAGCCCCAGCATTTT. Its protein product is CASSPTKGANSNQPQHF.

The chain uses TRBV5-1 and TRBJ1-5, with D uncertain. Germline V gives CDR1 SGHRS, CDR2 YFSETQ. The CDR3 runs to 15 residues. V lost 0 bases, J lost 4 bases, and 11 bases lay in between. CDR3 amino acids: CASSLEGAANQPQHF. CDR3 bases: TGCGCCAGCAGCTTGGAGGGCGCCGCAAATCAGCCCCAGCATTTT.